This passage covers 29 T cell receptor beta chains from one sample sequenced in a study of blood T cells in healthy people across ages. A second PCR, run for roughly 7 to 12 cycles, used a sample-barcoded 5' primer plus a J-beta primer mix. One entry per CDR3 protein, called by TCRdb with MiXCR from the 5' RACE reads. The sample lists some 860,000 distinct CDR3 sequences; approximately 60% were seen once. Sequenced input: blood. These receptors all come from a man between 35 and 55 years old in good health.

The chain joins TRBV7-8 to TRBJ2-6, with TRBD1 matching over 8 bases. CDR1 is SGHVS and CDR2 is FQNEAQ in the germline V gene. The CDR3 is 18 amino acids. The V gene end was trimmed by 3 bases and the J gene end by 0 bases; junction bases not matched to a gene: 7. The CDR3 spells CASSFRQGSLSGANVLTF. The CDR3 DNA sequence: TGTGCCAGCAGCTTCCGACAGGGGTCCCTCTCTGGGGCCAACGTCCTGACTTTC.

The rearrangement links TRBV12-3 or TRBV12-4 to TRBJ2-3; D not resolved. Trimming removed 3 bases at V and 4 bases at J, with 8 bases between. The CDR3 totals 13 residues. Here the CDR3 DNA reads TGTGCCAGCAGTTTCCATAGGGCAGATACGCAGTATTTT. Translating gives CASSFHRADTQYF.

The DNA of the CDR3 is TGTGCCAGCAGTGACACGCGGACTAGCGGGGTCACCCGTGGCTACGAGCAGTACTTC. This gives the protein CASSDTRTSGVTRGYEQYF. This chain uses TRBV6-4 with TRBJ2-7; 12 positions match TRBD2. The CDR3 covers 19 residues. J was trimmed by 3 bases and V by 2 bases; bases with no gene match: 14. Germline assignment: CDR1 MRHNA and CDR2 SNTAGT.

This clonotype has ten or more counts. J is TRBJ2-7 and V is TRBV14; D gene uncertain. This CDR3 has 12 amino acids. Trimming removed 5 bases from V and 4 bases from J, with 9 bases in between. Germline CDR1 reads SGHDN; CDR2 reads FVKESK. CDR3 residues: CASSGNTYEQYF. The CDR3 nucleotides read TGTGCCAGCAGCGGCAACACTTACGAGCAGTACTTC. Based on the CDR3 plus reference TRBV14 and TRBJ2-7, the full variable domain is EAGVTQFPSHSVIEKGQTVTLRCDPISGHDNLYWYRRVMGKEIKFLLHFVKESKQDESGMPNNRFLAERTGGTYSTLKVQPAELEDSGVYFCASSGNTYEQYFGPGTRLTVT.

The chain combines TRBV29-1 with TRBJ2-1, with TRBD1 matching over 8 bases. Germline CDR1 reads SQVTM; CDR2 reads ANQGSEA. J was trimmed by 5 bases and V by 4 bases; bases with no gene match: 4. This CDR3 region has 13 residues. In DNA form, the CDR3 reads TGCAGCGTTGCACAGGGGGGAAACAATGAGCAGTTCTTC. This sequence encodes CSVAQGGNNEQFF.

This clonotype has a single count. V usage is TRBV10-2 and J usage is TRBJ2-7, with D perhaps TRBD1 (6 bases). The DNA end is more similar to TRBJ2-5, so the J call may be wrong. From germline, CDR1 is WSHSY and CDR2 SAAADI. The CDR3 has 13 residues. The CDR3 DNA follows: TGCGCCACGAGGGCAGGGGCGACAGAGACCCAGTACTTC. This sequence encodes CATRAGATETQYF.

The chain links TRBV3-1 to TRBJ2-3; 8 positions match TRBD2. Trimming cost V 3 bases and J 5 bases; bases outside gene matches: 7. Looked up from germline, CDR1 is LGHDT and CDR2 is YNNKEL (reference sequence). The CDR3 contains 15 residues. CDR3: CASSHQAGVLDTQYF. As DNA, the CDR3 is TGTGCCAGCAGCCACCAAGCGGGGGTTTTAGATACGCAGTATTTT.

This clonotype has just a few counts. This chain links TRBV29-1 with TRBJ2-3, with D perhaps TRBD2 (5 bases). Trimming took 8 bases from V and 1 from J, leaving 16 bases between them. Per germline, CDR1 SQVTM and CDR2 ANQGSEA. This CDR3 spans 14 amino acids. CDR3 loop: CSSLQMGGTDTQYF. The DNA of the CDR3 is TGCAGCTCGCTCCAGATGGGAGGCACAGATACGCAGTATTTT.

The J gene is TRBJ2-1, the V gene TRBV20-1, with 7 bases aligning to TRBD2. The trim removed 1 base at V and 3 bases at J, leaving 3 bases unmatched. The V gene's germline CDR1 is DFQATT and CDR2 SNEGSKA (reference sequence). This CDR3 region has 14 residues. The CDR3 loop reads CSARVGGSYNEQFF. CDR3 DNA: TGCAGTGCTAGAGTCGGGGGGAGCTACAATGAGCAGTTCTTC.

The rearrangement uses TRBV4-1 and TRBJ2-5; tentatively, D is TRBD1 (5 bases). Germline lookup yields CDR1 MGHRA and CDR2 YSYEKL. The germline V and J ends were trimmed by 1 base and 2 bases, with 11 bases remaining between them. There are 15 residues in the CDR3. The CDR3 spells CASSQGFQGQETQYF. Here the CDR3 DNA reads TGCGCCAGCAGCCAAGGTTTCCAGGGACAAGAGACCCAGTACTTC.

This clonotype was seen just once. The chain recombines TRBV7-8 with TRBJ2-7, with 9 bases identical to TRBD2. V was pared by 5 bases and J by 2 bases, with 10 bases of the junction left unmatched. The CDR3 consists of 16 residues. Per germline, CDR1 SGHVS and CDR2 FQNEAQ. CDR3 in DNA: TGTGCCAGCAGCAGAGAACCGGGACTAGCAACCTACGAGCAGTACTTC. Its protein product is CASSREPGLATYEQYF.

Written as DNA, the CDR3 is TGTGCCAGCAGCGACGGGAGTAGGTACGAGCAGTACTTC. This sequence encodes CASSDGSRYEQYF. The chain uses TRBV9 and TRBJ2-7; perhaps TRBD2 as D (6 bases). Germline assignment: CDR1 SGDLS and CDR2 YYNGEE. This CDR3 has 13 amino acids. Trimming pared 3 bases from V and 4 bases from J, leaving 11 bases between.

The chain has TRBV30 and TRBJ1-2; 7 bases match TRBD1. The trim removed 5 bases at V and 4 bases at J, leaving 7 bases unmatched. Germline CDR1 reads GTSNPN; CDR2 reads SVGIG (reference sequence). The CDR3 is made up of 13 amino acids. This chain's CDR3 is CAWADRMGYGYTF. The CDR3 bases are TGTGCCTGGGCGGACAGGATGGGCTATGGCTACACCTTC.

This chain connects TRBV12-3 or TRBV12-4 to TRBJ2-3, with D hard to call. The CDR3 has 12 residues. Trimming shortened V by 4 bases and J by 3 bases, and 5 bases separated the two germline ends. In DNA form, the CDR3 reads TGTGCCAGCAGTTGGATAACAGATACGCAGTATTTT. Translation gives CASSWITDTQYF.

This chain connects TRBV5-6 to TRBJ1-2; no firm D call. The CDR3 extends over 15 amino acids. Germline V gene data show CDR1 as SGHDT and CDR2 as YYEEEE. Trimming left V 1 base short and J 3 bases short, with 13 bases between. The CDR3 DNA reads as TGTGCCAGCAGCTTGTCGCGACAAAGGGACTATGGCTACACCTTC. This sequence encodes CASSLSRQRDYGYTF.

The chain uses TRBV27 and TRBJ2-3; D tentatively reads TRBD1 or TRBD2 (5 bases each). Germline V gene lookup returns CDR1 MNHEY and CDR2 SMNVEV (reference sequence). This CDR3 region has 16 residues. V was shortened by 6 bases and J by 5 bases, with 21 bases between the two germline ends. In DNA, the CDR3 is TGTGCCAGCAGGCCGATTGGGGACGAACTTAGAGATACGCAGTATTTT. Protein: CASRPIGDELRDTQYF.

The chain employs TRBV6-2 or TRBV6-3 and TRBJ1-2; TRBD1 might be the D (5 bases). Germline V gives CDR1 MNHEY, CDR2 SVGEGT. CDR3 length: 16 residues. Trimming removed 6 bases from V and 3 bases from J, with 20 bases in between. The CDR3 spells CASRITGLIRDYGYTF. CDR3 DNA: TGTGCCAGCAGGATTACGGGACTCATAAGAGACTATGGCTACACCTTC.

The CDR3 sequence: CASTEGGPYEQYF. The CDR3 nucleotides read TGTGCCAGCACCGAGGGGGGGCCCTACGAGCAGTACTTC. V usage is TRBV12-3 or TRBV12-4 and J usage is TRBJ2-5, with a possible D match to TRBD2 (7 bases). The J call may be mistaken, given a closer DNA end match to TRBJ2-7. The CDR3 is made up of 13 amino acids.

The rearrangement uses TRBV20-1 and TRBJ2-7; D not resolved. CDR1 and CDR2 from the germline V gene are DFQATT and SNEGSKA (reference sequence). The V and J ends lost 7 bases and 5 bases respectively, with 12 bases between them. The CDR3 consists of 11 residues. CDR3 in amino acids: CSVAIGDEQYF. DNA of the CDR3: TGCAGTGTCGCGATTGGGGACGAGCAGTACTTC.

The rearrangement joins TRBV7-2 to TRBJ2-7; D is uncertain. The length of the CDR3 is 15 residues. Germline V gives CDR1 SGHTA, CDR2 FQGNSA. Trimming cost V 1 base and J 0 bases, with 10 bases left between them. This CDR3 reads CASSLDQALSYEQYF. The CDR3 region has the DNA TGTGCCAGCAGCTTAGATCAGGCGCTCTCCTACGAGCAGTACTTC. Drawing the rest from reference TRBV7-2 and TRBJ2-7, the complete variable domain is GAGVSQSPSNKVTEKGKDVELRCDPISGHTALYWYRQSLGQGLEFLIYFQGNSAPDKSGLPSDRFSAERTGGSVSTLTIQRTQQEDSAVYLCASSLDQALSYEQYFGPGTRLTVT.

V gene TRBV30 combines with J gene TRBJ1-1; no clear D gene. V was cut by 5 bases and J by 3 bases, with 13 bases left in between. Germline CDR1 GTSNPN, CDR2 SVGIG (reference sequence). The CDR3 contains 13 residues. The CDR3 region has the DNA TGTGCCTGGGGCACAAATCCGGACACTGAAGCTTTCTTT. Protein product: CAWGTNPDTEAFF.

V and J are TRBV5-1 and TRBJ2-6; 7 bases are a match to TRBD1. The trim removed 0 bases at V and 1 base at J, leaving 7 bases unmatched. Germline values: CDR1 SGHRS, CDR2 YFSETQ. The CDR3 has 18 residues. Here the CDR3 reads CASSLGQGDFSGANVLTF. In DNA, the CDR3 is TGCGCCAGCAGCTTGGGACAGGGTGACTTTTCTGGGGCCAACGTCCTGACTTTC.

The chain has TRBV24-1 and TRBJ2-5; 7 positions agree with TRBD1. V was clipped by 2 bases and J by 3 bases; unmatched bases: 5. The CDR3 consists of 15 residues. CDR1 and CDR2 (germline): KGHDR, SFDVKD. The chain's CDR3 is CATSDWTGNKETQYF. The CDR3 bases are TGTGCCACCAGTGATTGGACAGGCAACAAAGAGACCCAGTACTTC.

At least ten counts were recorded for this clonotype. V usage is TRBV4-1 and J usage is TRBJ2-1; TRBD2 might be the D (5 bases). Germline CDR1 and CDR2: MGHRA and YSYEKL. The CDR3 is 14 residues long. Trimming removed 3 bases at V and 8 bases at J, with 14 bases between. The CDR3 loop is CASSHPTRTHEQFF. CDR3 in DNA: TGCGCCAGCAGCCACCCAACTAGGACTCATGAGCAGTTCTTC.

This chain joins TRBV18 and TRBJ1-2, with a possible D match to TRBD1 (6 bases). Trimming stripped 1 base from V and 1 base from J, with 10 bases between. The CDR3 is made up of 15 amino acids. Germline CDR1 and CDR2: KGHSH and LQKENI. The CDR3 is CASSPLGALNYGYTF. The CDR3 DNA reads TGTGCCAGCTCACCACTGGGGGCACTTAACTATGGCTACACCTTC.

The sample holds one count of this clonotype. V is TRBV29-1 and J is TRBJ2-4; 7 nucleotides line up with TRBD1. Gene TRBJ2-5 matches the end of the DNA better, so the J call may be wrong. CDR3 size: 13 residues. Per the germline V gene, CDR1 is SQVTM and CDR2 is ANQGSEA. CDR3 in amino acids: CSVGPGGLETQYF. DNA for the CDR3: TGCAGCGTTGGGCCAGGGGGTTTGGAGACCCAGTACTTC.

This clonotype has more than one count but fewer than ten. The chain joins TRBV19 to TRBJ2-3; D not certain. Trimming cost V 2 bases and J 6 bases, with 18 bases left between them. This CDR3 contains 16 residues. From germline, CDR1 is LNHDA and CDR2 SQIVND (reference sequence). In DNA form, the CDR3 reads TGTGCCAGTAGTATATTACCCCTAGTTAGGTCGGATACGCAGTATTTT. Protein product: CASSILPLVRSDTQYF.

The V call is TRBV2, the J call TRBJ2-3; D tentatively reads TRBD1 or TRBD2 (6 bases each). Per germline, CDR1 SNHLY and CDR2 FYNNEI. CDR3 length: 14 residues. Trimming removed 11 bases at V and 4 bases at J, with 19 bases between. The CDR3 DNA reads TGTGCCGGGGGGCGTGCAGGGGCGGCAGATACGCAGTATTTT. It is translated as CAGGRAGAADTQYF. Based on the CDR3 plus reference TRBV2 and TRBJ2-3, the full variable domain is EPEVTQTPSHQVTQMGQEVILRCVPISNHLYFYWYRQILGQKVEFLVSFYNNEISEKSEIFDDQFSVERPDGSNFTLKIRSTKLEDSAMYFCAGGRAGAADTQYFGPGTRLTVL.

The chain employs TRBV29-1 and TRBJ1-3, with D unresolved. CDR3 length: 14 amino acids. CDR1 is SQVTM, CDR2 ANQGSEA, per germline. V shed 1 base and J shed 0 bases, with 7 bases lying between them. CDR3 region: CSVEGSNSGNTIYF. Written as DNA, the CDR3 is TGCAGCGTTGAAGGTTCCAACTCTGGAAACACCATATATTTT.